This T cell receptor beta chain comes out of a study of OX40 agonist ivuxolimab in advanced cancers. About the study: Around 40% of patients had received prior checkpoint inhibitor therapy. Study-wide points: Relative to CD4+ cells, CD8+ T cells on average had more expanded clones. There was clonal expansion of CD4+ and CD8+ blood T cells by week 6 at 0.1 to 3.0 mg/kg. Low normalized T-cell clonal expansion was also seen in some nonresponders.

Germline V gene lookup returns CDR1 ENHRY and CDR2 SYGVKD. The CDR3 length is 17 residues. The ends lost 2 bases at V and 0 bases at J; junction bases unmatched: 5. Some clones are missing from TCRdb's copy, which holds only in-frame ones; the method was immunoSEQ multiplex PCR. Here the sample spans over 55,000 clones, around 80% being singletons. Of note for this clone: The target antigen is unknown.

This sequence joins TRBV10-3 and TRBJ2-2, with 8 bases aligning to TRBD1. The input for sequencing was CD4+ or CD8+ T cells sorted from blood, taken in a trial of the OX40 agonist ivuxolimab. The receptor was isolated from an adult with an advanced solid tumor such as melanoma, head and neck, liver or kidney cancer. The CDR3 DNA reads TGTGCCATCAGTGAGACCTCAGGGGGCTCGAACACCGGGGAGCTGTTTTTT. Translation gives CAISETSGGSNTGELFF.